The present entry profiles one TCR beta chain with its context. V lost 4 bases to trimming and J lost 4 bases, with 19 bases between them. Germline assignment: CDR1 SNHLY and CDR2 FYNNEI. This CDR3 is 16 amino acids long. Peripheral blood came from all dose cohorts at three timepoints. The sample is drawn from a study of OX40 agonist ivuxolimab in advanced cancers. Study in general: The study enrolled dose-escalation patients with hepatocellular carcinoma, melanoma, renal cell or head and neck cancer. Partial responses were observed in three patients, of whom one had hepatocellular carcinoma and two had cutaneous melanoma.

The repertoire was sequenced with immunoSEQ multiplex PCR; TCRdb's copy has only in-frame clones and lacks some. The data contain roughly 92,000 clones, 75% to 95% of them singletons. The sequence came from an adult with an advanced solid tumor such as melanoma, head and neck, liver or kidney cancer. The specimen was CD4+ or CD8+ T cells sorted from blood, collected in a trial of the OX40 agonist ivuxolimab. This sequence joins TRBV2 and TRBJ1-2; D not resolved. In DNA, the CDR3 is TGTGCCAGCAGTGGCCTAGGGTGGGTGGGTAGCTATGGCTACACCTTC. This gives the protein CASSGLGWVGSYGYTF.